This TCR beta chain was captured by sequencing in a study of blood T cell repertoires in COVID-19. About the study: The United States, Italy and Spain supplied acute and convalescent COVID-19 samples.

Here immunoSEQ multiplex PCR was the method, and the copy in TCRdb shows in-frame clones only, minus some. The profile shows tens of thousands of clones, about 91% of them singletons. V lost 4 bases to trimming and J lost 7 bases, with 7 bases between them. The CDR3 is 12 residues long. CDR1 and CDR2 (germline): SGHTA, FQGTGA. The sample taken for sequencing was peripheral blood. The chain joins TRBV7-3 to TRBJ2-2; a possible D gene is TRBD2 (5 bases). The TCR originated in a woman between 55 and 75 years old with active COVID-19. CDR3 nucleotide sequence: TGTGCCAGCAGCTACGGAGGCGGGGAGCTGTTTTTT. Translated: CASSYGGGELFF.